This T cell receptor (beta chain) was documented in a study of T cells expressing NK-cell markers. From its re-call of the 5' RACE reads, TCRdb lists each CDR3 protein once, without DNA. Its table records a few hundred thousand distinct CDR3 sequences. Germline-derived CDR1 and CDR2 are MNHNS and SASEGT. The CDR3 consists of 13 residues. The sequencing input was blood T cells: a sorted CD56 or NKG2C T cell subset, CD4+ or CD8+ T cells, or bulk PBMC T cells (not recorded which). V gene TRBV6-1 combines with J gene TRBJ2-7; TCRdb's D call of TRBD2 is untestable without DNA. This TCR came from a man aged 18 to 29 in good health. CDR3 loop: CASSQGLQGTQYF.